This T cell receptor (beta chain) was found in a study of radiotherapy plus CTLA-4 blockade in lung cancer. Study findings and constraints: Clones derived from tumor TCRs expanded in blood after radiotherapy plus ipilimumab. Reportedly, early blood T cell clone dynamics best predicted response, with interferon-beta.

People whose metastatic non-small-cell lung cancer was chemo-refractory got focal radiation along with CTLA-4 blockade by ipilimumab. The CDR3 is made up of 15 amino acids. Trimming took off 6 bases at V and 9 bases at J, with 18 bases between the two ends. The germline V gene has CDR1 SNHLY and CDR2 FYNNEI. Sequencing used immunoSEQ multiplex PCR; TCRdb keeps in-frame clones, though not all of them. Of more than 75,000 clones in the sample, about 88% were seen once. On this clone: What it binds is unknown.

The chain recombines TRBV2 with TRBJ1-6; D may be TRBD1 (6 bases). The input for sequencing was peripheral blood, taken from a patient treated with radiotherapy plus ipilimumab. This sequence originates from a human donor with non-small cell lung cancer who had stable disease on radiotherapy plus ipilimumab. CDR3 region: CASSPQGGGSSPLHF. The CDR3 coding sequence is TGTGCCAGCAGCCCACAAGGGGGAGGGAGTTCACCCCTCCACTTT.